These 9 T cell receptor beta chains came from one sample sequenced in a study of blood T cell repertoires in COVID-19. Clones were read by immunoSEQ multiplex PCR, and TCRdb kept only the in-frame ones, dropping some. Among about 120,000 clones, more than 80% were seen once, and the ten largest hold almost 4.5%. Sequenced: peripheral blood. The origin of the receptors is a man aged 35-49 years with acute or convalescent COVID-19.

V and J are TRBV11-3 and TRBJ2-6, with TRBD1 matching 7 bases. This CDR3 is 15 amino acids long. The V gene end was trimmed by 3 bases and the J gene end by 9 bases; junction bases not matched to a gene: 8. Germline V gives CDR1 SGHNT, CDR2 YENEEA. CDR3 protein: CASSFRSGGDNVLTF. CDR3 DNA sequence: TGTGCCAGCAGCTTTAGATCAGGGGGTGACAACGTCCTGACTTTC.

V and J are TRBV25-1 and TRBJ2-3; D might be TRBD1 (6 bases). CDR1 and CDR2 (germline): MGHDK, SYGVNS. The CDR3 extends over 13 amino acids. Trimming shortened V by 8 bases and J by 3 bases, and 12 bases separated the two germline ends. In DNA, the CDR3 is TGTGCCAGCGCCCGGGACACGACAGATACGCAGTATTTT. It encodes CASARDTTDTQYF.

The chain recombines TRBV2 with TRBJ1-5; D unresolved. Germline V lookup: CDR1 SNHLY, CDR2 FYNNEI. V gave up 8 bases and J gave up 1 base, with 21 bases separating them. The CDR3 totals 17 residues. The CDR3 loop reads CASEKRIAGLSNQPQHF. Here the CDR3 DNA reads TGTGCCAGCGAAAAGCGGATAGCTGGACTGAGCAATCAGCCCCAGCATTTT.

A single count supports this clone. V usage is TRBV3-1 (or the pseudogene TRBV3-2) and J usage is TRBJ2-5; D unresolved. The V and J ends lost 5 bases and 1 base respectively, with 11 bases between them. The CDR3 runs to 14 residues. The germline CDR1 and CDR2 sequences are LGHDT and YNNKEL (reference sequence). The CDR3 sequence: CASSSAEGQETQYF. Written as DNA, the CDR3 is TGTGCCAGCAGCTCCGCGGAAGGCCAAGAGACCCAGTACTTC.

The chain combines TRBV7-9 with TRBJ1-1; a possible D gene is TRBD1 (5 bases). This CDR3 spans 14 amino acids. Trimming took 4 bases from V and 4 from J, leaving 13 bases between them. Germline V gene data show CDR1 as SEHNR and CDR2 as FQNEAQ (reference sequence). The CDR3 DNA sequence: TGTGCCAGCAGCTCCGACAGACTGGGCACTGAAGCTTTCTTT. Encoded protein: CASSSDRLGTEAFF.

V and J are TRBV21-1 and TRBJ1-6; no check of the table's D call, TRBD1, against the DNA was made. TRBV21-1 is listed as a pseudogene. The CDR3 has 16 amino acids. For the CDR3, the DNA is TGTGCCAGCAGCAAAGGGGACAGGAGTTATAATTCACCCCTCCACTTT. It yields the protein CASSKGDRSYNSPLHF.

The gene calls are TRBV7-8 and TRBJ2-7; 10 bases map to TRBD2. The germline V gene encodes CDR1 SGHVS and CDR2 FQNEAQ. The CDR3 sequence is 18 residues long. Unmatched junction bases numbered 12, after V lost 2 bases and J lost 2 bases. In DNA form, the CDR3 reads TGTGCCAGCAGCTTATTTCCGGCGGGGACTAGCGAGACCTACGAGCAGTACTTC. Amino acids: CASSLFPAGTSETYEQYF.

The J gene is TRBJ2-3, the V gene TRBV29-1, with D perhaps matching TRBD1 (5 bases). This CDR3 has 14 amino acids. The V and J ends lost 1 base and 3 bases respectively, with 11 bases between them. CDR1 and CDR2 (germline): SQVTM, ANQGSEA. CDR3 amino acids: CSVEVWAGTDTQYF. CDR3 sequence (DNA): TGCAGCGTTGAAGTGTGGGCAGGGACAGATACGCAGTATTTT.

Only one count was recorded for this clone. The chain has TRBV27 and TRBJ1-6, with 8 bases fitting TRBD1. After removal of 6 bases from V and 0 bases from J, the junction contained 16 bases not matched to a gene. Germline V gene sequence: CDR1 MNHEY, CDR2 SMNVEV (reference sequence). The CDR3 extends over 20 amino acids. CDR3 amino acids: CASSRTLDRVASSYNSPLHF. The DNA for the CDR3 is TGTGCCAGCAGCCGAACCCTGGACAGGGTGGCCAGCTCCTATAATTCACCCCTCCACTTT.